The 6 T cell receptor beta chains below all came from one sample that was sequenced in a study of blood T cell repertoires in COVID-19. Generated by immunoSEQ multiplex PCR, the TCRdb table keeps only in-frame clones and is missing some. Of about 290,000 clones detected, 85% appear once; the ten largest clones hold around 3.7%. Sequenced material: peripheral blood. Every receptor here comes from a woman in her forties or fifties with active or convalescent COVID-19.

J is TRBJ2-1 and V is TRBV11-2, with 12 bases matching TRBD2. This CDR3 contains 14 residues. In germline, CDR1 is SGHAT, CDR2 FQNNGV. J was trimmed by 10 bases and V by 8 bases; bases with no gene match: 9. In DNA form, the CDR3 reads TGTGCCAGCCGGGAGCTAGCGGGAGGGCAAGAGCAGTTCTTC. Translated, it gives CASRELAGGQEQFF.

This clone was seen only once. This sequence joins TRBV5-4 and TRBJ2-7; maybe TRBD2 (6 bases). Germline-derived CDR1 and CDR2 are SGHNT and YYREEE (reference sequence). Trimming left V 0 bases short and J 7 bases short, with 14 bases between. This CDR3 contains 14 residues. CDR3 sequence: CASSLVEGSGEQYF. CDR3 nucleotide sequence: TGTGCCAGCAGCTTGGTGGAGGGATCCGGGGAGCAGTACTTC.

The V gene is TRBV7-9, the J gene TRBJ2-1, with D possibly TRBD1 on 6 matching bases. The CDR3 extends over 15 amino acids. Germline V gene sequence: CDR1 SEHNR, CDR2 FQNEAQ (reference sequence). Trimming left V 5 bases short and J 5 bases short, with 16 bases between. The DNA of the CDR3 is TGTGCCAGCAGCCCCTACCGAACAGGGAACAATGAGCAGTTCTTC. This sequence encodes CASSPYRTGNNEQFF. The full variable domain, rest sourced from reference TRBV7-9 and TRBJ2-1, is DTGVSQNPRHKITKRGQNVTFRCDPISEHNRLYWYRQTLGQGPEFLTYFQNEAQLEKSRLLSDRFSAERPKGSFSTLEIQRTEQGDSAMYLCASSPYRTGNNEQFFGPGTRLTVL.

The CDR3 sequence: CAWSTGGSGNTIYF. The DNA for the CDR3 is TGTGCCTGGAGCACAGGGGGCTCTGGAAACACCATATATTTT. This chain joins TRBV30 and TRBJ1-3, with TRBD1 matching over 8 bases. V was clipped by 3 bases and J by 0 bases; unmatched bases: 1. Germline V gene data show CDR1 as GTSNPN and CDR2 as SVGIG (reference sequence). The CDR3 sequence is 14 residues long. Looking up the rest from reference TRBV30 and TRBJ1-3 gives the full variable domain: SQTIHQWPATLVQPVGSPLSLECTVEGTSNPNLYWYRQAAGRGLQLLFYSVGIGQISSEVPQNLSASRPQDRQFILSSKKLLLSDSGFYLCAWSTGGSGNTIYFGEGSWLTVV.

The rearrangement uses TRBV6-5 and TRBJ2-3; perhaps TRBD1 as D (6 bases). This CDR3 contains 15 residues. CDR1 is MNHEY, CDR2 SVGAGI, per germline. Trimming removed 5 bases from V and 0 bases from J, with 12 bases in between. In nucleotides, the CDR3 is TGTGCCAGCAGTCCCACGGGGACAAGCACAGATACGCAGTATTTT. Its translation: CASSPTGTSTDTQYF.

This clone has a handful of counts. The chain carries TRBV11-2 and TRBJ1-6; tentative D call: TRBD1 (6 bases). The CDR3 spans 15 residues. Trimming took off 1 base at V and 9 bases at J, with 13 bases between the two ends. Germline V gene data show CDR1 as SGHAT and CDR2 as FQNNGV. CDR3 sequence (DNA): TGTGCCAGCAGCTTAGTCCAGGGGAAGGGTTCACCCCTCCACTTT. This encodes CASSLVQGKGSPLHF.